The 15 T cell receptor beta chains listed next were all sequenced from one sample in a study of T cells in Graves' hyperthyroidism and ophthalmopathy. TCR beta CDR3 regions were amplified from RNA transcripts. The study used the HTBI primer set for a first-round RT-PCR of the TCR CDR3. TCRdb called the multiplex PCR reads again in MiXCR, with one record for every CDR3 protein. Among hundreds of thousands of distinct CDR3 sequences listed, roughly 46% were seen once. The sequenced material came from peripheral blood or thyroid tissue (not recorded which). The receptor set was obtained from an adult man with Graves' disease, either hyperthyroidism or ophthalmopathy (not recorded which).

This clonotype has a count of ten or more. The V gene is TRBV9, the J gene TRBJ1-1, with 8 nucleotides matching TRBD1. Germline CDR1 reads SGDLS; CDR2 reads YYNGEE. V shed 1 base and J 2 bases; nucleotides not matched to a gene: 1. CDR3 size: 14 residues. DNA for the CDR3: TGTGCCAGCAGCGTACAGGGGGCCAACACTGAAGCTTTCTTT. Translated, it gives CASSVQGANTEAFF.

The rearrangement uses TRBV29-1 and TRBJ1-3; D is possibly TRBD1 (5 bases). This CDR3 has 12 amino acids. Germline V gene lookup returns CDR1 SQVTM and CDR2 ANQGSEA. The ends were cut back, 7 bases at V and 3 bases at J, with 10 bases in the middle. In DNA, the CDR3 is TGCAGCGCCGGGGGGTTTGGAAACACCATATATTTT. Translated, it gives CSAGGFGNTIYF.

The chain links TRBV20-1 to TRBJ2-7, with TRBD1 matching over 9 bases. Germline values: CDR1 DFQATT, CDR2 SNEGSKA (reference sequence). The CDR3 consists of 14 residues. Trimming at V came to 1 base and at J to 1 base, leaving 2 bases not matched to a gene. CDR3 bases: TGCAGTGCTAGAGGGGGACAGGGTTCCTACGAGCAGTACTTC. Encoded protein: CSARGGQGSYEQYF.

A word on this clonotype: Just one base apart from a much larger clone, this may be a read error. The CDR3 region is CAGSKATGFYGYTF. CDR3 nucleotides: TGTGCCGGCAGCAAAGCCACAGGGTTTTATGGCTACACCTTC. The chain has TRBV7-9 and TRBJ1-2; the D gene is possibly TRBD1 (6 bases). This CDR3 is built from 14 residues. CDR1 and CDR2 from the germline V gene are SEHNR and FQNEAQ (reference sequence).

There are a few counts of this clonotype. The CDR3 loop is CASSLEGTGGNTEAFF. DNA of the CDR3: TGCGCCAGCAGCTTGGAAGGGACAGGGGGGAACACTGAAGCTTTCTTT. V usage is TRBV5-1 and J usage is TRBJ1-1, with 11 positions matching TRBD1. Trimming removed 0 bases from V and 1 base from J; junction bases left unmatched: 2. The germline V gene encodes CDR1 SGHRS and CDR2 YFSETQ. The CDR3 runs 16 residues.

A word on this clonotype: A junction end diverges from the germline sequence, so it may reflect a read error. The gene calls are TRBV7-3 and TRBJ1-2, with TRBD1 matching over 8 bases. Germline V gene data show CDR1 as SGHTA and CDR2 as FQGTGA. The CDR3 is made up of 15 amino acids. CDR3 nucleotide sequence: TGCGCCAGCAGCCAAGATCGGCAGGGGGCGCGTGGCTACGCCTTC. It yields the protein CASSQDRQGARGYAF.

CDR3 nucleotides: TGTGCCACCAGCATTTGGGGAGGGCTACAAGAGACCCAGTACTTC. Its protein is CATSIWGGLQETQYF. The V call is TRBV15, the J call TRBJ2-5; 7 nucleotides align to TRBD2. The CDR3 loop spans 15 amino acids. The V gene end was trimmed by 4 bases and the J gene end by 2 bases; junction bases not matched to a gene: 7. Looked up from germline, CDR1 is LNHNV and CDR2 is YYDKDF (reference sequence).

A few counts support this clonotype. The chain couples TRBV5-6 to TRBJ1-1; perhaps TRBD1 as D (5 bases). The CDR3 extends over 15 amino acids. Germline V gene sequence: CDR1 SGHDT, CDR2 YYEEEE. The V end was cut by 4 bases, the J end by 0 bases, with 13 bases between. The CDR3 protein is CASSGKDTLNTEAFF. CDR3 DNA: TGTGCCAGCAGCGGAAAGGACACCTTGAACACTGAAGCTTTCTTT.

The V call is TRBV28, the J call TRBJ2-5; D possibly corresponds to TRBD1 (6 bases). Germline values: CDR1 MDHEN, CDR2 SYDVKM. Trimming shortened V by 5 bases and J by 5 bases, and 30 bases separated the two germline ends. This CDR3 has 19 residues. CDR3 in DNA: TGTGCCAGCAGTACTCCGACAGGAGCGGCTGGTGGCTTAAAGGAGACCCAGTACTTC. Residues: CASSTPTGAAGGLKETQYF.

The chain carries TRBV7-9 and TRBJ2-5; 7 nucleotides align to TRBD1. Per germline, CDR1 SEHNR and CDR2 FQNEAQ (reference sequence). This CDR3 is 13 amino acids long. V shed 5 bases, J shed 9 bases, and the junction held 9 bases outside the gene matches. The CDR3 DNA reads as TGTGCCAGCAGCGCTGTGGTCCAGGGGGCCCAGTACTTC. Translating gives CASSAVVQGAQYF. Full variable domain (missing parts from reference TRBV7-9 and TRBJ2-5): DTGVSQNPRHKITKRGQNVTFRCDPISEHNRLYWYRQTLGQGPEFLTYFQNEAQLEKSRLLSDRFSAERPKGSFSTLEIQRTEQGDSAMYLCASSAVVQGAQYFGPGTRLLVL.

This clonotype was seen ten or more times. The genes are TRBV29-1 and TRBJ1-1, with unresolved D. Trimming pared 4 bases from V and 1 base from J, leaving 10 bases between. Germline assignment: CDR1 SQVTM and CDR2 ANQGSEA. This CDR3 is built from 13 residues. The CDR3 reads CSVVPNENTEAFF. CDR3 nucleotide sequence: TGCAGCGTTGTGCCCAACGAGAACACTGAAGCTTTCTTT.

This clonotype came up a few times. In DNA, the CDR3 is TGTGCCAGCAGTTACTCGGCAGAACTAAATGGCTACACCTTC. Translation: CASSYSAELNGYTF. The rearrangement uses TRBV2 and TRBJ1-2; D call uncertain. This CDR3 has 14 amino acids. Germline CDR1 is SNHLY and CDR2 is FYNNEI. V lost 5 bases and J lost 6, with 16 bases in between. The whole variable domain, filled in from reference TRBV2 and TRBJ1-2, reads EPEVTQTPSHQVTQMGQEVILRCVPISNHLYFYWYRQILGQKVEFLVSFYNNEISEKSEIFDDQFSVERPDGSNFTLKIRSTKLEDSAMYFCASSYSAELNGYTFGSGTRLTVV.

The chain uses TRBV10-3 and TRBJ1-2, with unresolved D. There are 12 residues in the CDR3. Germline-derived CDR1 and CDR2 are ENHRY and SYGVKD. Trimming shortened V by 7 bases and J by 7 bases, and 13 bases separated the two germline ends. Here the CDR3 DNA reads TGTGCCATCATTGGACTGGCGGGTGGCTACACCTTC. Translated: CAIIGLAGGYTF.

The chain recombines TRBV25-1 with TRBJ1-6; possible D gene TRBD1, 6 bases. The germline V and J ends were trimmed by 3 bases and 4 bases, with 13 bases remaining between them. This CDR3 is 16 amino acids long. Germline V CDR1 and CDR2: MGHDK, SYGVNS. The DNA for the CDR3 is TGTGCCAGCAGTGACCTACGACAGGAATATAATTCACCCCTCCACTTT. Protein sequence: CASSDLRQEYNSPLHF.

Of note for this clonotype: Its ends do not fully match the called genes, so a read error is possible. This rearrangement joins TRBV24-1 to TRBJ1-1; 8 nucleotides agree with TRBD1. Germline CDR1 KGHDR, CDR2 SFDVKD. This CDR3 has 14 residues. The CDR3 coding sequence is TGTGCCAGCAGTCTCCAGGGGGCACGCACTGAAGCTTTCTTT. Translating it yields CASSLQGARTEAFF.